This entry lists 3 T cell receptor beta chains sequenced from one sample in a study of early T cells in non-severe SARS-CoV-2 infection. TCRdb reprocessed the 5' RACE reads with MiXCR, giving one entry per CDR3 protein. The repertoire consists of tens of thousands of distinct CDR3 sequences, with approximately 9.4% occurring once and the leading ten covering about 15%. Sequenced material: whole blood. Receptors originate from an adult who was a healthcare worker with PCR-confirmed SARS-CoV-2 infection or an uninfected control (not recorded which).

This clonotype was observed many times. J is TRBJ2-1 and V is TRBV7-9; D may be TRBD1 (5 bases). Per the germline V gene, CDR1 is SEHNR and CDR2 is FQNEAQ (reference sequence). The CDR3 sequence is 15 residues long. The V end lost 5 bases, the J end lost 1 base, and 12 bases lay between the germline ends. CDR3: CASSPIRASYNEQFF. The CDR3 bases are TGTGCCAGCAGCCCCATCAGGGCGTCCTACAATGAGCAGTTCTTC. Using reference TRBV7-9 and TRBJ2-1 for the parts outside the CDR3, the full variable domain is DTGVSQNPRHKITKRGQNVTFRCDPISEHNRLYWYRQTLGQGPEFLTYFQNEAQLEKSRLLSDRFSAERPKGSFSTLEIQRTEQGDSAMYLCASSPIRASYNEQFFGPGTRLTVL.

This clonotype was seen a handful of times. The chain employs TRBV7-9 and TRBJ2-3; D not certain. V was pared by 2 bases and J by 5 bases, with 8 bases between. There are 13 residues in the CDR3. Germline V lookup: CDR1 SEHNR, CDR2 FQNEAQ (reference sequence). The CDR3 loop is CASSLRSEDTQYF. The CDR3 region has the DNA TGTGCCAGCAGCTTAAGGAGCGAAGATACGCAGTATTTT. The full variable domain, its missing parts supplied by reference TRBV7-9 and TRBJ2-3, is DTGVSQNPRHKITKRGQNVTFRCDPISEHNRLYWYRQTLGQGPEFLTYFQNEAQLEKSRLLSDRFSAERPKGSFSTLEIQRTEQGDSAMYLCASSLRSEDTQYFGPGTRLTVL.

There are many counts of this clonotype. The chain uses TRBV20-1 and TRBJ2-1, with unresolved D. Germline-derived CDR1 and CDR2 are DFQATT and SNEGSKA (reference sequence). Trimming removed 0 bases at V and 5 bases at J, with 11 bases between. This CDR3 contains 14 residues. The CDR3 DNA follows: TGCAGTGCTAGAGATACGCTGCGCAACAATGAGCAGTTCTTC. It yields the protein CSARDTLRNNEQFF.